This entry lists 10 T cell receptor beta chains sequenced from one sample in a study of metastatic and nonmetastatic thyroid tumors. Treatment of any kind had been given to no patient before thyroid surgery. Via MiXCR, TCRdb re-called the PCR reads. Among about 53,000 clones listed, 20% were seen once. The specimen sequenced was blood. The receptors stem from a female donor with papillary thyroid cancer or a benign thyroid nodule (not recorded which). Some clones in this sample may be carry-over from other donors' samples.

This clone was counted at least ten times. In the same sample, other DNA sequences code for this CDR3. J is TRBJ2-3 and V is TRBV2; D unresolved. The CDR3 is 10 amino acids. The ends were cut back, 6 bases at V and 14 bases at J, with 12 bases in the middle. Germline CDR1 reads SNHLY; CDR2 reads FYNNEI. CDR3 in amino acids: CASRQTQMYF. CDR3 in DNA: TGTGCCAGCAGGCAAACCCAAATGTATTTT.

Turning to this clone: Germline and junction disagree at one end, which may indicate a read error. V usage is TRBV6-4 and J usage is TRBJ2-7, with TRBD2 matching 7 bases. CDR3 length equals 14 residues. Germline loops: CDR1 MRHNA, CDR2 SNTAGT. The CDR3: CASSEAGQVHERYF. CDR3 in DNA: TGTGCCAGCAGTGAAGCGGGGCAGGTCCACGAGCGGTACTTC.

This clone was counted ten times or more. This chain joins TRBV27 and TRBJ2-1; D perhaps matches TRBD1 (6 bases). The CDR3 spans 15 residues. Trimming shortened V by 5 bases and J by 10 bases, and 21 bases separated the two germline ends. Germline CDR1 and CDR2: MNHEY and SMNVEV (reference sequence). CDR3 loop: CASSGGQIYTNEQFF. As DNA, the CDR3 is TGTGCCAGCAGTGGCGGACAGATCTATACAAACGAGCAGTTCTTC.

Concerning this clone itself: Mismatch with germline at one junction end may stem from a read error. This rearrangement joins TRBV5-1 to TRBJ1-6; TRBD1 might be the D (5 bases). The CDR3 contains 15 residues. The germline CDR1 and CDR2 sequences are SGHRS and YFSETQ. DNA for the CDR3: TGTGCCAGCAGCCCGCGGGGGGGGGGTAATTCACCCCTCCACTTT. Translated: CASSPRGGGNSPLHF.

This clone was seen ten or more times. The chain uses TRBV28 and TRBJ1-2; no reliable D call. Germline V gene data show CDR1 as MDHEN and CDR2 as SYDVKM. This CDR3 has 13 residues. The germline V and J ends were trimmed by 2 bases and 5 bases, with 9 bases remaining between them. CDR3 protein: CASSLSGSYGYTF. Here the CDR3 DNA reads TGTGCCAGCAGTTTAAGCGGTTCATATGGCTACACCTTC.

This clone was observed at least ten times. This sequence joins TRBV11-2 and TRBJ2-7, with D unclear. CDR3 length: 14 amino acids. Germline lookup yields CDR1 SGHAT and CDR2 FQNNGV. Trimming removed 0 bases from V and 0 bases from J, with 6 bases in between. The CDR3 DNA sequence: TGTGCCAGCAGCTTAGATCGGTTCTCCTACGAGCAGTACTTC. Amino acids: CASSLDRFSYEQYF.

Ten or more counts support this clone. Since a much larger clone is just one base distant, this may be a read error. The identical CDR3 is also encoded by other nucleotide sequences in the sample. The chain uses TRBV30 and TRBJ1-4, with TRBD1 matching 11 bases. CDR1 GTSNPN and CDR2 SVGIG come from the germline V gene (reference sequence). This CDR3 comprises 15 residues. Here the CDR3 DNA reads TGTGCCTGGAGTCCTACCGGGACAGGGGGTGAAAAACCGTTTTTT. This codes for CAWSPTGTGGEKPFF.

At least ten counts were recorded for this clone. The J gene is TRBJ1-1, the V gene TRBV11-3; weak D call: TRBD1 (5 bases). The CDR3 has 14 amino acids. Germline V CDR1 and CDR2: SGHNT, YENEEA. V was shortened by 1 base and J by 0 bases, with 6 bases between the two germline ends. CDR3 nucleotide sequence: TGTGCCAGCAGCTTAGCAGGGCTGAACACTGAAGCTTTCTTT. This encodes CASSLAGLNTEAFF.

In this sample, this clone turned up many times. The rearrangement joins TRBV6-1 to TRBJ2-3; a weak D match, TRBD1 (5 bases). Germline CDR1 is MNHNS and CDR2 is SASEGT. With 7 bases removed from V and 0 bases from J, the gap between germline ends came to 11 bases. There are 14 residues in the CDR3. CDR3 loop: CASIVGLSTDTQYF. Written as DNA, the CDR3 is TGTGCCAGCATTGTGGGGCTGAGCACAGATACGCAGTATTTT.

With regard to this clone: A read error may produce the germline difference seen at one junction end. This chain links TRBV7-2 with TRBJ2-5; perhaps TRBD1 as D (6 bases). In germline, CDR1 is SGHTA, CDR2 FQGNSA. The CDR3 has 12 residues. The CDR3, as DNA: TGTGCCAGCAGATTAGTAGTGGGGACACAGTACTTC. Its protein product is CASRLVVGTQYF.